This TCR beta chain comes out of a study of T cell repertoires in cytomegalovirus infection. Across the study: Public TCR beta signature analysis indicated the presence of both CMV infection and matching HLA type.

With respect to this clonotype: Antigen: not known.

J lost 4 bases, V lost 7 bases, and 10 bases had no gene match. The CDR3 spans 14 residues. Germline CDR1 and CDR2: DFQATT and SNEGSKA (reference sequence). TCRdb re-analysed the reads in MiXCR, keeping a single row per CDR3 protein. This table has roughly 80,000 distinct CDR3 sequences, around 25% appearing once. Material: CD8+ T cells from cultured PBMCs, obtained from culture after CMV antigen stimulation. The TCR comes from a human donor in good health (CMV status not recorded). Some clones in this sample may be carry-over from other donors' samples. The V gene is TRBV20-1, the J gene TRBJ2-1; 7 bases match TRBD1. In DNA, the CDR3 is TGCAGTGTCCTGGTCCCGGGACAGTACAATGAGCAGTTCTTC. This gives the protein CSVLVPGQYNEQFF.